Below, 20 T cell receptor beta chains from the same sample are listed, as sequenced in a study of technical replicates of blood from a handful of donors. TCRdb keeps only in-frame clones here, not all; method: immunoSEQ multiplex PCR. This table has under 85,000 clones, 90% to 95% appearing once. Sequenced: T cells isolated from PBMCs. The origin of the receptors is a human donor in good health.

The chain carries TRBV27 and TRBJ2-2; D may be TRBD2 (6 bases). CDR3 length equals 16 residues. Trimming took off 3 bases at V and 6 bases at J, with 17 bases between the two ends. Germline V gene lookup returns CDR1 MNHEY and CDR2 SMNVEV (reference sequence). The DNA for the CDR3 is TGTGCCAGCAGTTTTCATCCCGGGAGAGGAGCCGGGGAGCTGTTTTTT. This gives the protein CASSFHPGRGAGELFF.

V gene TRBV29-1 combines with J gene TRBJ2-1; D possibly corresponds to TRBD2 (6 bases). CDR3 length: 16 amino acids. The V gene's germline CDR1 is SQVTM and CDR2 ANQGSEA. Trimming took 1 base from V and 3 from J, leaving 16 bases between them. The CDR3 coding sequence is TGCAGCGTTGAAGGGGTTGAGCTAGCGAGCTACAATGAGCAGTTCTTC. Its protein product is CSVEGVELASYNEQFF.

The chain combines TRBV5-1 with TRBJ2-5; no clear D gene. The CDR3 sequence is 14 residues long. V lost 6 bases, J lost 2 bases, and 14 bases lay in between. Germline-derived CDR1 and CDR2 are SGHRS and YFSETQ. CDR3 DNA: TGCGCCAGCACCAGGCAGTACCTACAAGAGACCCAGTACTTC. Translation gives CASTRQYLQETQYF. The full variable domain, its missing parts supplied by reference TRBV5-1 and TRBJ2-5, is KAGVTQTPRYLIKTRGQQVTLSCSPISGHRSVSWYQQTPGQGLQFLFEYFSETQRNKGNFPGRFSGRQFSNSRSEMNVSTLELGDSALYLCASTRQYLQETQYFGPGTRLLVL.

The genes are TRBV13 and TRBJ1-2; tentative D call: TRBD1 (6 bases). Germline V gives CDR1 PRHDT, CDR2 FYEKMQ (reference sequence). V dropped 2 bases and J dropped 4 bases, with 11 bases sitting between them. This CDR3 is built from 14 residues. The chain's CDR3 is CASSLTRGGYGYTF. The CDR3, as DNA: TGTGCCAGCAGCTTAACCAGGGGTGGCTATGGCTACACCTTC.

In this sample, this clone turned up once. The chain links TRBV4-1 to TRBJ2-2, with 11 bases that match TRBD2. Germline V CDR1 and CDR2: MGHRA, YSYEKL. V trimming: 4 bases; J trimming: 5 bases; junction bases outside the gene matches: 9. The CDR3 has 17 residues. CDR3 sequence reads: CASSLQALAGATGELFF. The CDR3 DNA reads TGCGCCAGCAGCCTCCAGGCACTAGCGGGAGCTACCGGGGAGCTGTTTTTT.

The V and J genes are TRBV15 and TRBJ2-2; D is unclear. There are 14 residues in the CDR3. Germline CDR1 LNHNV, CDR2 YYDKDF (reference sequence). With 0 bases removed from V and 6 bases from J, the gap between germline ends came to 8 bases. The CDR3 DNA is TGTGCCACCAGCAGAGATCCCGGGTCCGGGGAGCTGTTTTTT. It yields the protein CATSRDPGSGELFF.

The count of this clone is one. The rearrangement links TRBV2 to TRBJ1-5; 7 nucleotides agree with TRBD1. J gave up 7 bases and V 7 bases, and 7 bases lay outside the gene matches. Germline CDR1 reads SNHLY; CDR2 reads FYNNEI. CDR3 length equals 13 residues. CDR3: CASMRGQGQPQHF. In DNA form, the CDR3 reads TGTGCCAGCATGAGGGGGCAGGGGCAGCCCCAGCATTTT.

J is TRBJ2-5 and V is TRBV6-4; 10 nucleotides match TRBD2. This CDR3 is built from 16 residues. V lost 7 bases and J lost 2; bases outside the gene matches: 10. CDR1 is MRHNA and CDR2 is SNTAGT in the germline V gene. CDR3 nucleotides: TGTGCCAGCATTCCCCCGGGACTAGCGCATCAAGAGACCCAGTACTTC. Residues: CASIPPGLAHQETQYF.

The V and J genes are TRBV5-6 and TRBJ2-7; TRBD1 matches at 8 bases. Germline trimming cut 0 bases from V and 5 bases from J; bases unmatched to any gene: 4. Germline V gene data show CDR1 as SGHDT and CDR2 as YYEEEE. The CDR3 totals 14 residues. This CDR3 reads CASSLVWTGNEQYF. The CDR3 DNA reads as TGTGCCAGCAGCTTGGTCTGGACAGGGAACGAGCAGTACTTC.

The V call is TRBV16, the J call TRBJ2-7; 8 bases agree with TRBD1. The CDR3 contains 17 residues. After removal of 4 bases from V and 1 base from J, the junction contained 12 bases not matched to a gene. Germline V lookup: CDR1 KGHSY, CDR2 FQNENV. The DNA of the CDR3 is TGTGCCAGCAGCCGCCTTCCTGGACAGGGCAGTTCCTACGAGCAGTACTTC. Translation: CASSRLPGQGSSYEQYF.

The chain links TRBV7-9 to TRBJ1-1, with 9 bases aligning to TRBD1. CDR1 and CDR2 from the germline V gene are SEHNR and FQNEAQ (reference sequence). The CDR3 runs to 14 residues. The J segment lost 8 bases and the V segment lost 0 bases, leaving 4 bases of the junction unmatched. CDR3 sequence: CASSLARTGEEAFF. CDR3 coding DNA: TGTGCCAGCAGCTTAGCGCGGACAGGGGAGGAAGCTTTCTTT.

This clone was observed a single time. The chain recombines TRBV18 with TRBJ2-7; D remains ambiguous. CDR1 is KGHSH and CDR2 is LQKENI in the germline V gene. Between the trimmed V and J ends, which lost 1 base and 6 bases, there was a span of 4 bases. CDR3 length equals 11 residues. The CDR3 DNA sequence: TGTGCCAGCTCACCACACACCGAGCAGTACTTC. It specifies CASSPHTEQYF.

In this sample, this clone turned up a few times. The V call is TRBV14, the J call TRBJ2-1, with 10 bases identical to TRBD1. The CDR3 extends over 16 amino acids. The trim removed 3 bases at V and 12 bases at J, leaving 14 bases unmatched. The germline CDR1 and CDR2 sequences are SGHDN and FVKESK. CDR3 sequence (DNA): TGTGCCAGCAGCCACCTCCCCGGACAGGGGGATAACCCGCAGTTCTTC. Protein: CASSHLPGQGDNPQFF.

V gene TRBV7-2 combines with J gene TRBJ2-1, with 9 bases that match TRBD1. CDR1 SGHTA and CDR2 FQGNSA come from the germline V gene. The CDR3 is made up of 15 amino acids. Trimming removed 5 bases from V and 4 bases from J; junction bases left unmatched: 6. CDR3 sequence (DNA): TGTGCCAGCAGCGAGGGACAGGGCCGTTACAATGAGCAGTTCTTC. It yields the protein CASSEGQGRYNEQFF.

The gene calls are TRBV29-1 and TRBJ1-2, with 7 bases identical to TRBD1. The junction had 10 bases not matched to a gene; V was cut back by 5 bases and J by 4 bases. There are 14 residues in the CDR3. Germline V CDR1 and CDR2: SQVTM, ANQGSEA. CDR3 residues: CSVSQVGQIYGYTF. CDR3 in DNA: TGCAGCGTTTCACAGGTGGGACAGATCTATGGCTACACCTTC.

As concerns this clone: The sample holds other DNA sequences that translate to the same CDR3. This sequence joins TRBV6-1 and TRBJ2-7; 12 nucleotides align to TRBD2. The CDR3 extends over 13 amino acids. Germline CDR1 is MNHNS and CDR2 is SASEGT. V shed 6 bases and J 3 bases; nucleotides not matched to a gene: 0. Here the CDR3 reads CASRTSGGYEQYF. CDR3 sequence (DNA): TGTGCCAGCAGGACTAGCGGGGGCTACGAGCAGTACTTC.

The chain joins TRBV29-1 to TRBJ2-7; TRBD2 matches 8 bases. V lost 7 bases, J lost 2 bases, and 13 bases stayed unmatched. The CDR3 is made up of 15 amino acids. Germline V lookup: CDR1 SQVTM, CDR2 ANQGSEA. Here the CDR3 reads CSAGGVTGTPYEQYF. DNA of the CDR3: TGCAGCGCGGGGGGGGTCACCGGGACACCCTACGAGCAGTACTTC.

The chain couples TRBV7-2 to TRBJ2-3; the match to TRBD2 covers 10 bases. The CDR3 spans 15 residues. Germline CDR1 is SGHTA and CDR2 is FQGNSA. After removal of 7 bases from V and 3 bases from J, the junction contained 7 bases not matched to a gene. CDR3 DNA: TGTGCCAGCACCATAACTAGCGGGGCTACAGATACGCAGTATTTT. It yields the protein CASTITSGATDTQYF. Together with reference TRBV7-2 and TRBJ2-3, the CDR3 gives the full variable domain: GAGVSQSPSNKVTEKGKDVELRCDPISGHTALYWYRQSLGQGLEFLIYFQGNSAPDKSGLPSDRFSAERTGGSVSTLTIQRTQQEDSAVYLCASTITSGATDTQYFGPGTRLTVL.

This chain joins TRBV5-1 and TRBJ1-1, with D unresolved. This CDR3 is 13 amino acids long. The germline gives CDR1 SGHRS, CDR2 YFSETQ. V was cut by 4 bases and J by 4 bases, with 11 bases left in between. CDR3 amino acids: CASSPVRGTEAFF. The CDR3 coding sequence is TGCGCCAGCAGCCCGGTAAGAGGCACTGAAGCTTTCTTT.

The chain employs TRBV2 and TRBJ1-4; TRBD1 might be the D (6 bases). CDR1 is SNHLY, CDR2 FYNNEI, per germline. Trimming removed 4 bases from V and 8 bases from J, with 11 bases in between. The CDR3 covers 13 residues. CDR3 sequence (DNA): TGTGCCAGCAGTGGTCAGGGGAGCGAAAAACTGTTTTTT. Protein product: CASSGQGSEKLFF.